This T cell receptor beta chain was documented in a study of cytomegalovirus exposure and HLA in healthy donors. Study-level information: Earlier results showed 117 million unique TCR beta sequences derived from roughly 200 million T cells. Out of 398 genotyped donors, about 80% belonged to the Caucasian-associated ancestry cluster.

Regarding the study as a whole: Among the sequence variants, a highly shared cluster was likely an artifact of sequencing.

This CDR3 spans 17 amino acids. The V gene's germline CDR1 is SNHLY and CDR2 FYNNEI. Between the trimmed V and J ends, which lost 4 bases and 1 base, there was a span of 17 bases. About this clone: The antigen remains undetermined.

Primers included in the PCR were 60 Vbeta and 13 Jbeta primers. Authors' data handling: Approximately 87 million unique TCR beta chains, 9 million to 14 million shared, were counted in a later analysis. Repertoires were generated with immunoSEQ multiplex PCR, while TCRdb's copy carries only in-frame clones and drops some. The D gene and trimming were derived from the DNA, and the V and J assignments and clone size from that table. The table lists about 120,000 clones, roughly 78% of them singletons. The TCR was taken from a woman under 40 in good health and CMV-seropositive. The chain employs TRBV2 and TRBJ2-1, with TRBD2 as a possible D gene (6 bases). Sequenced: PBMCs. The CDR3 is CASSGARGGESYNEQFF. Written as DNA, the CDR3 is TGTGCCAGCAGTGGCGCCCGTGGCGGGGAGTCCTACAATGAGCAGTTCTTC.